This T cell receptor (beta chain) was captured by sequencing in a study of blood T cell repertoires in COVID-19. TCRdb keeps only in-frame clones here, not all; method: immunoSEQ multiplex PCR. The sample contains some 300,000 clones, 86% of which appear only once. Trimming pared 8 bases from V and 0 bases from J, leaving 11 bases between. This CDR3 is built from 15 residues. From germline, CDR1 is MDHEN and CDR2 SYDVKM. Participant-given clinical history determined each cohort assignment. The TCR originated in a man aged 25 to 40 who had recovered from COVID-19. Specimen: PBMCs or T cells enriched from blood (not recorded which). The rearrangement joins TRBV28 to TRBJ1-6; TRBD1 is a possible D gene (5 bases). CDR3 sequence reads: CASHPGDSYNSPLHF. The DNA of the CDR3 is TGTGCCAGCCACCCGGGGGACTCCTATAATTCACCCCTCCACTTT.